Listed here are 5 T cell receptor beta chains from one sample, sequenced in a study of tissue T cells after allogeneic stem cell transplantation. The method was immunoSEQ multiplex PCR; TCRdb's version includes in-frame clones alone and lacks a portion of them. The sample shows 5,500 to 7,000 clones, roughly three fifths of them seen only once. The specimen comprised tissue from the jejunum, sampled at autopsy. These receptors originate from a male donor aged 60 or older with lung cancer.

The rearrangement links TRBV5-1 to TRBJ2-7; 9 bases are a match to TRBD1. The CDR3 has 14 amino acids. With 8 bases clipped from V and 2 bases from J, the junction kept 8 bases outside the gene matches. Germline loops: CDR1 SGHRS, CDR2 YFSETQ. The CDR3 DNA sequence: TGCGCCAGTCCCCCGGGACAGGGTGCCTACGAGCAGTACTTC. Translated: CASPPGQGAYEQYF.

This CDR3 is CASSRKTELAEEETQYF. CDR3 bases: TGCGCCAGCAGCCGGAAAACAGAACTAGCGGAGGAAGAGACCCAGTACTTC. The J gene is TRBJ2-5, the V gene TRBV4-1; 8 nucleotides line up with TRBD2. The ends lost 4 bases at V and 3 bases at J; junction bases unmatched: 13. Germline CDR1 is MGHRA and CDR2 is YSYEKL. This CDR3 is 17 amino acids long.

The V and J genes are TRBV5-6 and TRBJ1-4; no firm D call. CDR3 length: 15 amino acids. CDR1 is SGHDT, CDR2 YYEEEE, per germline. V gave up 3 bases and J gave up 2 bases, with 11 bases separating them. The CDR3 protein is CASSSMVATNEKLFF. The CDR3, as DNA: TGTGCCAGCAGCTCCATGGTCGCGACTAATGAAAAACTGTTTTTT.

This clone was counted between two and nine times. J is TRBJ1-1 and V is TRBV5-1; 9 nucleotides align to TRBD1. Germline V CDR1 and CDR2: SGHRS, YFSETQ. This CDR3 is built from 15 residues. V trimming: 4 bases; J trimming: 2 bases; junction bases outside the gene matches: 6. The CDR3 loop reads CASSPRDRENTEAFF. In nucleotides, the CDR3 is TGCGCCAGCAGCCCCCGGGACAGGGAAAACACTGAAGCTTTCTTT.

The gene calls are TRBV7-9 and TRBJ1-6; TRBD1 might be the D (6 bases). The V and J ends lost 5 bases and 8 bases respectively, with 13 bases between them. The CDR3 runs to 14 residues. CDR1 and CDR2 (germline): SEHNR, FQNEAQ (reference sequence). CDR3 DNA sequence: TGTGCCAGCAGCCTTACAGGGAAGGATTCACCCCTCCACTTT. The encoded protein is CASSLTGKDSPLHF.